These 14 T cell receptor beta chains were all obtained from the same sample, sequenced in a study of blood T cells in healthy people across ages. The use of a sample-barcoded 5' primer and a J-beta primer mix characterized a second PCR of about 7 to 12 cycles. TCRdb re-analysed the 5' RACE reads in MiXCR, keeping a single row per CDR3 protein. The sample contains some 1.5 million distinct CDR3 sequences, roughly 43% of which appear only once. Sequencing was done on a sample of blood. These receptors all come from a woman between 18 and 30 years old in good health.

On this clonotype: The junction does not match germline at one end; this may be a read error. The genes are TRBV4-3 and TRBJ1-1, with 8 bases fitting TRBD1. The CDR3 sequence is 16 residues long. Germline V CDR1 and CDR2: LGHNA, YSLEER. CDR3 loop: CASSQEPHSTGAEVFF. CDR3 nucleotides: TGCGCCAGCAGCCAGGAACCCCATTCGACAGGGGCAGAAGTTTTCTTT.

The gene calls are TRBV9 and TRBJ2-2, with D uncertain. Germline CDR1 is SGDLS and CDR2 is YYNGEE. The ends were cut back, 5 bases at V and 13 bases at J, with 21 bases in the middle. This CDR3 spans 14 amino acids. CDR3 sequence reads: CASSEAGPQSGLFF. The CDR3 DNA reads TGTGCCAGCAGTGAGGCCGGGCCCCAAAGTGGGCTGTTTTTT.

This chain uses TRBV25-1 with TRBJ1-4, with 8 bases matching TRBD1. Per the germline V gene, CDR1 is MGHDK and CDR2 is SYGVNS. The V and J ends lost 9 bases and 8 bases, in that order; junction bases with no gene match: 14. The CDR3 has 15 residues. CDR3 region: CARSMWTGSGEKLFF. The CDR3 DNA reads TGTGCCAGAAGTATGTGGACAGGGTCGGGGGAAAAACTGTTTTTT.

The genes are TRBV5-5 and TRBJ1-1; no clear D gene. CDR3 length: 12 residues. Germline CDR1 and CDR2: SGHKS and YYEKEE (reference sequence). Trimming stripped 1 base from V and 9 bases from J, with 10 bases between. The DNA of the CDR3 is TGTGCCAGCAGCTTGAACGGGAACAAAGCTTTCTTT. It specifies CASSLNGNKAFF. Drawing the rest from reference TRBV5-5 and TRBJ1-1, the complete variable domain is DAGVTQSPTHLIKTRGQQVTLRCSPISGHKSVSWYQQVLGQGPQFIFQYYEKEERGRGNFPDRFSARQFPNYSSELNVNALLLGDSALYLCASSLNGNKAFFGQGTRLTVV.

This clonotype occurred a few times. The chain is built from TRBV6-5 and TRBJ1-2, with 7 nucleotides matching TRBD1. There are 13 residues in the CDR3. Per germline, CDR1 MNHEY and CDR2 SVGAGI. J was trimmed by 7 bases and V by 6 bases; bases with no gene match: 8. The CDR3 loop reads CASRGTVRPGYTF. The CDR3 DNA reads as TGTGCCAGCAGGGGGACAGTGAGACCTGGCTACACCTTC.

V is TRBV20-1 and J is TRBJ2-7; D perhaps matches TRBD2 (6 bases). Germline CDR1 reads DFQATT; CDR2 reads SNEGSKA (reference sequence). The V gene lost 4 bases and the J gene lost 3 bases, with 10 bases spanning the gap. The CDR3 is 12 residues long. The DNA of the CDR3 is TGCAGTGCTATGTGGCGGGGCTACGAGCAGTACTTC. Translating gives CSAMWRGYEQYF.

This clonotype turned up a few times. The chain uses TRBV10-3 and TRBJ2-7; no reliable D call. V gave up 2 bases and J gave up 3 bases, with 11 bases separating them. Germline CDR1 and CDR2: ENHRY and SYGVKD. The CDR3 is made up of 14 amino acids. In nucleotides, the CDR3 is TGTGCCATCAGTGAGGGGTCCGTACTCTACGAGCAGTACTTC. This codes for CAISEGSVLYEQYF.

The chain couples TRBV7-9 to TRBJ2-1; D unclear. Trimming took off 5 bases at V and 9 bases at J, with 11 bases between the two ends. Germline V gene sequence: CDR1 SEHNR, CDR2 FQNEAQ (reference sequence). The CDR3 runs 12 residues. In DNA, the CDR3 is TGTGCCAGCAGCGAAATAACTCTTGAGCAGTTCTTC. As protein: CASSEITLEQFF.

This clonotype has just one count. The V and J genes are TRBV6-1 and TRBJ2-1; 7 bases are a match to TRBD1. The germline CDR1 and CDR2 sequences are MNHNS and SASEGT. Germline trimming cut 10 bases from V and 4 bases from J; bases unmatched to any gene: 10. The CDR3 is made up of 14 amino acids. CDR3 region: CATKPGQNYNEQFF. The CDR3 nucleotides read TGTGCCACCAAACCGGGACAGAATTACAATGAGCAGTTCTTC.

This sequence joins TRBV7-3 and TRBJ2-1, with 7 bases that match TRBD2. Per germline, CDR1 SGHTA and CDR2 FQGTGA. The CDR3 runs 16 residues. Trimming took 5 bases from V and 1 from J; bases not matched to a gene: 8. Written as DNA, the CDR3 is TGTGCCAGCAGCCAAGGGAGGGGCTGGTCCTACAATGAGCAGTTCTTC. Translated: CASSQGRGWSYNEQFF.

The J gene is TRBJ2-6, the V gene TRBV27, with D perhaps assigned TRBD1 or TRBD2 (5 bases each). The CDR3 has 18 residues. Trimming cost V 3 bases and J 0 bases, with 15 bases left between them. In germline, CDR1 is MNHEY, CDR2 SMNVEV (reference sequence). The CDR3 DNA follows: TGTGCCAGCAGTTTTCAGGGACCGATATTCTCTGGGGCCAACGTCCTGACTTTC. Amino acids: CASSFQGPIFSGANVLTF.

J is TRBJ1-1 and V is TRBV6-2 or TRBV6-3, with no clear D. V lost 4 bases to trimming and J lost 5 bases, with 14 bases between them. The CDR3 runs 14 residues. In germline, CDR1 is MNHEY, CDR2 SVGEGT. CDR3 coding DNA: TGTGCCAGCAGTTTAAGGCCACGGGAAACTGAAGCTTTCTTT. Amino acid sequence: CASSLRPRETEAFF.

This clonotype was detected only a few times. J is TRBJ2-3 and V is TRBV27; 9 nucleotides line up with TRBD2. Germline CDR1 is MNHEY and CDR2 is SMNVEV (reference sequence). Trimming cost V 3 bases and J 5 bases; bases outside gene matches: 3. The CDR3 has 14 residues. The CDR3 here is CASSFGLAKDTQYF. In DNA form, the CDR3 reads TGTGCCAGCAGTTTCGGACTAGCGAAAGATACGCAGTATTTT.

The rearrangement joins TRBV13 to TRBJ1-2; D not resolved. Trimming took 3 bases from V and 0 from J, leaving 8 bases between them. The CDR3 is 14 residues long. Germline assignment: CDR1 PRHDT and CDR2 FYEKMQ (reference sequence). The CDR3 DNA reads TGTGCCAGCAGCTTTTATACAACTAACTATGGCTACACCTTC. Amino acid sequence: CASSFYTTNYGYTF.